This is a list of T cell receptor beta chains from one sample in a study of lymphopenia after photon versus proton radiotherapy. The assay was immunoSEQ multiplex PCR, and TCRdb's table has in-frame clones only and misses some. The sample has 55,000 to 70,000 clones, 85% to 95% seen once; the top ten hold over 2%. The specimen was peripheral blood, collected from a patient treated with photon-based radiotherapy. All receptors come from a woman in her thirties or forties with cholangiocarcinoma. CDR3s include the opening cysteine and the closing phenylalanine or tryptophan. A D gene is named only where the DNA matches it firmly. The listing skips clone size in some rows; elsewhere it reads once, few, many or a size class.

d_call j_call v_call clone_size cdr3_nt cdr3_aa
TRBD2 TRBJ2-4 TRBV7-9 . TGTGCCAGCAGCTCAGAGGGAGGGATGGTAGCCAAAAACATTCAGTACTTC CASSSEGGMVAKNIQYF
TRBD2 TRBJ2-2 TRBV30 . TGTGCCTGGAGTCGACTAGCGGGGAACACCGGGGAGCTGTTTTTT CAWSRLAGNTGELFF
. TRBJ2-2 TRBV10-3 . TGTGCCATCAGTGAAGATTGGCAGTCTGGGGAGCTGTTTTTT CAISEDWQSGELFF
. TRBJ1-3 TRBV21-1 . TGTGCCAGCAGCAAAGTCATGGCAGAAAATACCTCTGGAAACACCATATATTTT CASSKVMAENTSGNTIYF
TRBD2 TRBJ2-3 TRBV6-1 . TGTGCCAGCAGTAACCCCAGGACTAGTGTTACGCAGTATTTT CASSNPRTSVTQYF
TRBD2 TRBJ2-1 TRBV15 . TGTGCCACCAGCATGGGGGAAATAGCGGGAGTCTCCTACAATGAGCAGTTCTTC CATSMGEIAGVSYNEQFF
TRBD2 TRBJ2-1 TRBV4-3 . TGCGCCAGCAGCCGCGGACTAGCGGGAGCTAATGAGCAGTTCTTC CASSRGLAGANEQFF
. TRBJ1-1 TRBV5-1 . TGCGCCAGCAGCTTTCTAACCGGGGGCACTGAAGCTTTCTTT CASSFLTGGTEAFF
. TRBJ2-7 TRBV23-1 . TGCGCCAGCGGAAGTGGAAACTGTATTTCCTACGAGCAGTACTTC CASGSGNCISYEQYF
TRBD2 TRBJ2-1 TRBV10-2 . TGCGCCAGCAGTGAGGGGTTCATCCTTCGGACTAGCGGGGGAGGTGAGCAGTTCTTC CASSEGFILRTSGGGEQFF
TRBD1 TRBJ2-7 TRBV5-1 . TGCGCCAGCAGCTCCCAGGGGGCCTACGAGCAGTACTTC CASSSQGAYEQYF
TRBD2 TRBJ2-5 TRBV30 . TGTGCCTGGAGTCGACTAGCGGAGCGGGAGACCCAGTACTTC CAWSRLAERETQYF
. TRBJ2-3 TRBV9 . TGTGCCAGCAGCGTAGGGGGAAGCACAGATACGCAGTATTTT CASSVGGSTDTQYF
. TRBJ2-7 TRBV7-2 . TGTGCCAGCAGCTTAGCCCCCTTGGGGTTTCGTCTCTACGAGCAGTACTTC CASSLAPLGFRLYEQYF
. TRBJ2-3 TRBV7-9 . TGTGCCAGCTACAGACGGGGCCTCAAGGTGACAGATACGCAGTATTTT CASYRRGLKVTDTQYF
. TRBJ2-1 TRBV7-9 . TGTGCCAGCAGCTCTTGGGACTTACTAAACAATGAGCAGTTCTTC CASSSWDLLNNEQFF
. TRBJ1-1 TRBV19 . TGTGCCAGTAGTACCCCCGCGGGGGGCGCTGAAGCTTTCTTT CASSTPAGGAEAFF
. TRBJ1-3 TRBV30 . TGTGCCTGGAACGGGGAGGGAAACACCATATATTTT CAWNGEGNTIYF
TRBD1 TRBJ2-7 TRBV7-9 . TGTGCCAGCAGCCTGCAACAGGGGGCCTACGAGCAGTACTTC CASSLQQGAYEQYF
TRBD1 TRBJ1-6 TRBV5-1 . TGCGCCAGCAGCACTCGACAGGGGGGGGATTCACCCCTCCACTTT CASSTRQGGDSPLHF
. TRBJ2-5 TRBV5-6 . TGTGCCAGCAGCCCGGCCCAGGTTGAGACCCAGTACTTC CASSPAQVETQYF
. TRBJ1-1 TRBV10-2 . TGCGCCAGCTCCTGGATGAACACTGAAGCTTTCTTT CASSWMNTEAFF
. TRBJ1-1 TRBV2 few TGTGCCAGGTCGGACAAGAACACTGAAGCTTTCTTT CARSDKNTEAFF
. TRBJ1-3 TRBV2 . TGTGCCAGCAAGCCACACAGGGACTTCTCTGGAAACACCATATATTTT CASKPHRDFSGNTIYF
. TRBJ1-4 TRBV11-2 once TGTGCCAGCAGCTCGCCCGGAGACAGAGTGAATGAAAAACTGTTTTTT CASSSPGDRVNEKLFF
. TRBJ1-1 TRBV28 . TGTGCCAGCAGCTCAGTATTGGGGAGAGGGACTGAAGCTTTCTTT CASSSVLGRGTEAFF
TRBD2 TRBJ2-2 TRBV5-4 . TGTGCCAGCAGCTTGCGGACTAGCGGAACGAACACCGGGGAGCTGTTTTTT CASSLRTSGTNTGELFF
TRBD1 TRBJ1-2 TRBV9 . TGTGCCAGCAGCGTAGCCGGACAGGGGGCGCGGTACACCTTC CASSVAGQGARYTF
. TRBJ2-2 TRBV19 . TGTGCCAGTAGTCGTTTGTTAGCGGACAACACCGGGGAGCTGTTTTTT CASSRLLADNTGELFF
. TRBJ2-7 TRBV5-1 . TGCGCCAGCAGCTTGGGGGGCGGAGCAGCCTACGAGCAGTACTTC CASSLGGGAAYEQYF
TRBD2 TRBJ2-1 TRBV7-8 . TGTGCCAGCAGCTTACGTTCCCTACTAGCGGGGGGGGATAGCTCCTACAATGAGCAGTTCTTC CASSLRSLLAGGDSSYNEQFF
. TRBJ1-4 TRBV6-1 . TGTGCCAGCAGTGAAGGAGGACGGAGTTATGAAAAACTGTTTTTT CASSEGGRSYEKLFF
. TRBJ2-2 TRBV12-1 . TGTGCCAGCTCAAATCCGGGACAGGGGAACACCGGGGAGCTGTTTTTT CASSNPGQGNTGELFF
. TRBJ1-2 TRBV27 once TGTGCCAGCTCCCCCATCACGGGGGCGGTAGGCTACACCTTC CASSPITGAVGYTF
. TRBJ1-1 TRBV19 . TGTGCCAGTAGTATCCCCGTTCGGGGCGGGAAGGTAAACACTGAAGCTTTCTTT CASSIPVRGGKVNTEAFF
. TRBJ2-5 TRBV25-1 . TGTGCCAGCAGTGAAGGGGGTAGTAAAGAGACCCAGTACTTC CASSEGGSKETQYF
TRBD1 TRBJ2-3 TRBV2 . TGTGCCAGCAGTACAGGACAGGCTCCGGATACGCAGTATTTT CASSTGQAPDTQYF
. TRBJ1-1 TRBV10-2 . TGCGCCAGCCGTGTGGGGGGAATGAACACTGAAGCTTTCTTT CASRVGGMNTEAFF
. TRBJ1-6 TRBV30 few TGTGCCTGGAGTGTAACCGTGGACAGAAATTCACCCCTCCACTTT CAWSVTVDRNSPLHF
. TRBJ1-6 TRBV7-9 . TGTGCCAGCAGCATTACGGCCTCCTATAATTCACCCCTCCACTTT CASSITASYNSPLHF
. TRBJ1-5 TRBV5-6 . TGTGCCAGCAGCTTGTATGATAGCAATCAGCCCCAGCATTTT CASSLYDSNQPQHF
. TRBJ1-3 TRBV30 once TGTGCCTGTTCAAGCGAAATGGTGTCCCCCTCTGGAAACACCATATATTTT CACSSEMVSPSGNTIYF
TRBD1 TRBJ1-1 TRBV11-2 . TGTGCCAGCAGCCTTAGGACAGGGGGCGCAGGGACTGAAGCTTTCTTT CASSLRTGGAGTEAFF
TRBD1 TRBJ1-5 TRBV18 . TGTGCCAGCTCAGCCGGGACAGGGACCAATCAGCCCCAGCATTTT CASSAGTGTNQPQHF
TRBD1 TRBJ1-2 TRBV5-1 . TGCGCCAGCAGCGTACTCGGGACAGGGCTCGCTCAGAACTATGGCTACACCTTC CASSVLGTGLAQNYGYTF
. TRBJ2-7 TRBV7-8 . TGTGCCAGCACCCCCTGGGAAGGAACCTACGAGCAGTACTTC CASTPWEGTYEQYF
TRBD2 TRBJ2-7 TRBV4-1 once TGCGCCAGCAGCCTGGGACTAGCGGGAGGGCCAAGAAGAGGGGAGCAGTACTTC CASSLGLAGGPRRGEQYF